These T cell receptor beta chains were read from a single sample in a study of blood T cell repertoires in COVID-19. The repertoire was sequenced with immunoSEQ multiplex PCR; TCRdb's copy has only in-frame clones and lacks some. The sample includes 350,000 to 450,000 clones, more than 85% of them seen just once. The sequenced material came from PBMCs or T cells enriched from blood (not recorded which). These receptors were taken from a woman in her 40s who had been exposed to COVID-19. Each CDR3 is given with its conserved first and last residue. Fields, in order: D gene, J gene, clone size, V gene, CDR3 DNA, CDR3 protein. The D gene is left open where the match is weak. Expanded clones get a size class; other rows say once, few or many, or leave the size out.

D: TRBD1; J: TRBJ2-5; size: NA; V: TRBV25-1; DNA: TGTGCCAGCAGTGAATCCGGGACAGGGAAAGAGACCCAGTACTTC; CDR3: CASSESGTGKETQYF
D: NA; J: TRBJ2-1; size: NA; V: TRBV7-8; DNA: TGTGCCAGCAGGCCAAACAGGGTGTACAATGAGCAGTTCTTC; CDR3: CASRPNRVYNEQFF
D: NA; J: TRBJ2-1; size: NA; V: TRBV18; DNA: TGTGCCAGCTCACTTCCTACCGCTGCCTACGTCTATGAGCAGTTCTTC; CDR3: CASSLPTAAYVYEQFF
D: NA; J: TRBJ2-3; size: NA; V: TRBV10-2; DNA: TGCGCCAGCAGTGAGAACTTCGGTAGAGATATAAATACGCAGTATTTT; CDR3: CASSENFGRDINTQYF
D: NA; J: TRBJ2-1; size: once; V: TRBV19; DNA: TGTGCCAGCACATACACTCGGAGGGCCCTGAGCTCCTACAATGAGCAGTTCTTC; CDR3: CASTYTRRALSSYNEQFF
D: TRBD2; J: TRBJ2-1; size: NA; V: TRBV3-1/TRBV3-2; DNA: TGTGCCAGCAGCCAACTACCTAGCGGGGCTCACAATGAGCAGTTCTTC; CDR3: CASSQLPSGAHNEQFF
D: TRBD2; J: TRBJ2-1; size: NA; V: TRBV5-4; DNA: TGTGCCAGCAGCTTGGATAGTAGCGGGGGGGTTAATGAGCAGTTCTTC; CDR3: CASSLDSSGGVNEQFF
D: NA; J: TRBJ2-1; size: once; V: TRBV18; DNA: TGTGCCAGCTCACCACCGGAGAGCGATGAGCAGTTCTTC; CDR3: CASSPPESDEQFF
D: NA; J: TRBJ2-7; size: once; V: TRBV12-3/TRBV12-4; DNA: TGTGCCAGCAGTACAGGTTCGGTGCAGTACTTC; CDR3: CASSTGSVQYF
D: NA; J: TRBJ2-2; size: NA; V: TRBV2; DNA: TGTGCCAGTAAGACCGGGCGGGGAGGCACCGGGGAGCTGTTTTTT; CDR3: CASKTGRGGTGELFF
D: NA; J: TRBJ2-2; size: few; V: TRBV7-2; DNA: TGTGCCAGCAGCTTGCGGGCGAACACCGGGGAGCTGTTTTTT; CDR3: CASSLRANTGELFF
D: NA; J: TRBJ1-5; size: NA; V: TRBV5-1; DNA: TGCGCCAGCAGCCTGACCTTGAGGACAGATAGCAATCAGCCCCAGCATTTT; CDR3: CASSLTLRTDSNQPQHF